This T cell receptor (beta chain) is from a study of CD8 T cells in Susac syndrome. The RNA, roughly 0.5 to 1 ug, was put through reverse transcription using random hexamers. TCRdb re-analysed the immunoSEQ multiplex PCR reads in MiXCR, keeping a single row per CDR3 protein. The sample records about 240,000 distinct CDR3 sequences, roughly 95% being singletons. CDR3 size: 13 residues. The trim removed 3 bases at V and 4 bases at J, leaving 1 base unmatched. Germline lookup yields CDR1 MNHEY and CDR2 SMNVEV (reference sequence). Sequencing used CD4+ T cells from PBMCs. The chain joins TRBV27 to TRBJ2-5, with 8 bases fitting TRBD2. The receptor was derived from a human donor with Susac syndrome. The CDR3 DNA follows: TGTGCCAGCAGTTTCAGCGGGAGAGAGACCCAGTACTTC. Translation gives CASSFSGRETQYF.